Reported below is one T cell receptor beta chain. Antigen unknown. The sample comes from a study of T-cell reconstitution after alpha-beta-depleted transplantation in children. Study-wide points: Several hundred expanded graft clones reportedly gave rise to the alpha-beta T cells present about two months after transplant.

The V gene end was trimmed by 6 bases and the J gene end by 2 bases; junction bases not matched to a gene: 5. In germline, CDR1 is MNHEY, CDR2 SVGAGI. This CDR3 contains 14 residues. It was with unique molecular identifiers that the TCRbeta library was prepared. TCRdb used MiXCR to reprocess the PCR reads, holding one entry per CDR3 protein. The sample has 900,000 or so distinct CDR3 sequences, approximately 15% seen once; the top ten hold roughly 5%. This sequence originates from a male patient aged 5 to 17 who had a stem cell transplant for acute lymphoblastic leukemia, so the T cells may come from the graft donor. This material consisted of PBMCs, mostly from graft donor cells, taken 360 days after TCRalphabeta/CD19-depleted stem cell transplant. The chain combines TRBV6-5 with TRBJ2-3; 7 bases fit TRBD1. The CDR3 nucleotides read TGTGCCAGCAGCTTGACAGGGCCCACAGATACGCAGTATTTT. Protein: CASSLTGPTDTQYF.